Shown below are 31 T cell receptor beta chains from a single sample sequenced in a study of T-cell memory formation after mild COVID-19. TCRdb itself ran the 5' RACE reads through MiXCR, one entry per CDR3 protein. The repertoire holds hundreds of thousands of distinct CDR3 sequences, with approximately 16% as singletons. Specimen: PBMCs or a T cell subset sorted from them (not recorded which). The receptors were sampled from a man aged 18 to 30 who had mild COVID-19 (a few samples of this study predate the infection). Cell type and time point are not known.

This chain connects TRBV6-5 to TRBJ2-7, with 9 bases fitting TRBD1. The CDR3 totals 14 residues. V lost 2 bases to trimming and J lost 6 bases; unmatched junction nucleotides: 5. CDR1 and CDR2 from the germline V gene are MNHEY and SVGAGI. Here the CDR3 reads CASSYGTGSLEQYF. CDR3 nucleotides: TGTGCCAGCAGTTACGGGACAGGGTCTCTCGAGCAGTACTTC.

In its sample, this clonotype was seen a few times. V gene TRBV7-8 combines with J gene TRBJ2-3, with D possibly TRBD1 on 6 matching bases. The length of the CDR3 is 16 residues. Germline CDR1 SGHVS, CDR2 FQNEAQ. Trimming stripped 4 bases from V and 4 bases from J, with 18 bases between. The CDR3 nucleotides read TGTGCCAGCAGCTCCCGGGACATCGGCGTGGCAGATACGCAGTATTTT. Amino acids: CASSSRDIGVADTQYF.

This clonotype has just one count. The CDR3, as DNA: TGCGCCAGCAGCCAAGATCCGACTAGCGGGTCCCAAGAGACCCAGTACTTC. It is translated as CASSQDPTSGSQETQYF. This chain links TRBV4-3 with TRBJ2-5, with 10 bases matching TRBD2. V trimming: 0 bases; J trimming: 1 base; junction bases outside the gene matches: 5. CDR1 is LGHNA and CDR2 is YSLEER in the germline V gene. CDR3 length: 17 amino acids.

This clonotype was seen more than once but under ten times. The chain has TRBV7-9 and TRBJ2-5, with TRBD1 matching over 10 bases. V shed 3 bases, J shed 0 bases, and the junction held 7 bases outside the gene matches. From germline, CDR1 is SEHNR and CDR2 FQNEAQ (reference sequence). The CDR3 is 17 residues long. The CDR3 DNA reads as TGTGCCAGCAGCTTCCCGGACAGGGGGACGTACCAAGAGACCCAGTACTTC. Encoded protein: CASSFPDRGTYQETQYF.

This clonotype showed up just a few times. The CDR3 nucleotides are TGCAGCGTTGTTTCCTCCGGGACAGGAATCGGGGAGCTGTTTTTT. Translation: CSVVSSGTGIGELFF. The genes are TRBV29-1 and TRBJ2-2, with TRBD1 matching 8 bases. The junction had 11 bases not matched to a gene; V was cut back by 4 bases and J by 7 bases. This CDR3 spans 15 amino acids. The germline CDR1 and CDR2 sequences are SQVTM and ANQGSEA.

This clonotype was counted between two and nine times. The genes are TRBV7-8 and TRBJ1-2; tentative D call: TRBD1 (6 bases). V was pared by 2 bases and J by 2 bases, with 12 bases between. CDR1 is SGHVS, CDR2 FQNEAQ, per germline. This CDR3 has 15 amino acids. CDR3 amino acids: CASSLRGDSNYGYTF. CDR3 sequence (DNA): TGTGCCAGCAGCTTAAGGGGGGATTCGAACTATGGCTACACCTTC. The whole variable domain, filled in from reference TRBV7-8 and TRBJ1-2, reads GAGVSQSPRYKVAKRGQDVALRCDPISGHVSLFWYQQALGQGPEFLTYFQNEAQLDKSGLPSDRFFAERPEGSVSTLKIQRTQQEDSAVYLCASSLRGDSNYGYTFGSGTRLTVV.

Ten or more counts support this clonotype. The chain employs TRBV12-3 or TRBV12-4 and TRBJ1-2; no clear D. There are 12 residues in the CDR3. V was pared by 6 bases and J by 4 bases, with 9 bases between. The CDR3, as DNA: TGTGCCAGCAGCTCCGGACCCTATGGCTACACCTTC. Its protein product is CASSSGPYGYTF.

This CDR3 reads CASSVGAWGAGELFF. The CDR3 region has the DNA TGTGCCAGCAGCGTGGGGGCCTGGGGGGCCGGGGAGCTGTTTTTT. The gene calls are TRBV9 and TRBJ2-2, with D possibly called TRBD1 or TRBD2 (6 bases each). Trimming cost V 2 bases and J 6 bases, with 14 bases left between them. The germline CDR1 and CDR2 sequences are SGDLS and YYNGEE. This CDR3 contains 15 residues.

This clonotype was detected only a few times. One end of the junction does not line up with germline, which may come from a read error. This sequence joins TRBV10-3 and TRBJ2-3; tentatively, D is TRBD2 (6 bases). Germline V gives CDR1 ENHRY, CDR2 SYGVKD. The CDR3 sequence is 11 residues long. The CDR3 protein is CAISDSTTSKF. CDR3 nucleotides: TGTGCCATCAGTGACTCTACGACTAGTAAGTTT.

This clonotype turned up a few times. The genes are TRBV10-3 and TRBJ1-3, with D perhaps matching TRBD1 (5 bases). Germline V gene lookup returns CDR1 ENHRY and CDR2 SYGVKD. Between the trimmed V and J ends, which lost 7 bases and 0 bases, there was a span of 13 bases. This CDR3 contains 15 residues. CDR3 coding DNA: TGTGCCATCACCGATGGACATTTCTCTGGAAACACCATATATTTT. This sequence encodes CAITDGHFSGNTIYF.

V gene TRBV15 combines with J gene TRBJ2-3; 12 positions match TRBD2. Germline CDR1 reads LNHNV; CDR2 reads YYDKDF (reference sequence). Trimming removed 1 base from V and 6 bases from J; junction bases left unmatched: 5. The CDR3 sequence is 16 residues long. CDR3 sequence reads: CATSRASGGAVDTQYF. The CDR3 DNA is TGTGCCACCAGCAGAGCTAGCGGGGGGGCCGTTGATACGCAGTATTTT.

This chain links TRBV9 with TRBJ2-5; D may be TRBD1 or TRBD2 (5 bases each). The CDR3 runs to 14 residues. Deletions cut 0 bases from V and 7 bases from J, with 13 bases between. Germline-derived CDR1 and CDR2 are SGDLS and YYNGEE. The CDR3 DNA is TGTGCCAGCAGCGTAGGAGGGACCCGGGGGACCCAGTACTTC. Protein product: CASSVGGTRGTQYF.

The chain has TRBV18 and TRBJ2-7, with D tentatively TRBD1 (6 bases). The CDR3 totals 15 residues. V was clipped by 2 bases and J by 3 bases, with 14 bases between them. Germline loops: CDR1 KGHSH, CDR2 LQKENI. Here the CDR3 reads CASSPTPGTIYEQYF. The CDR3 DNA sequence: TGTGCCAGCTCACCAACTCCCGGGACAATCTACGAGCAGTACTTC.

This clonotype was found a few times. The CDR3 protein is CASSPRLGSRGTEAFF. CDR3 nucleotide sequence: TGTGCCAGCTCACCGCGACTCGGGTCGCGTGGCACTGAAGCTTTCTTT. The V and J genes are TRBV18 and TRBJ1-1; D ambiguous. Trimming left V 3 bases short and J 4 bases short, with 18 bases between. The CDR3 sequence is 16 residues long. Per the germline V gene, CDR1 is KGHSH and CDR2 is LQKENI.

This clonotype was counted a few times. The genes are TRBV9 and TRBJ2-5; D remains ambiguous. V was clipped by 0 bases and J by 3 bases, with 6 bases between them. The germline CDR1 and CDR2 sequences are SGDLS and YYNGEE. CDR3 length: 13 amino acids. Here the CDR3 reads CASSVGGEETQYF. CDR3 in DNA: TGTGCCAGCAGCGTAGGCGGTGAAGAGACCCAGTACTTC.

This clonotype was observed a few times. The chain employs TRBV5-1 and TRBJ1-2, with 7 bases matching TRBD1. Germline V gene lookup returns CDR1 SGHRS and CDR2 YFSETQ. The CDR3 is 13 residues long. V shed 4 bases and J 2 bases; nucleotides not matched to a gene: 2. The CDR3 sequence is CASSRDSNYGYTF. The CDR3 DNA sequence: TGCGCCAGCAGCAGGGACAGCAACTATGGCTACACCTTC.

This clonotype was counted many times. The rearrangement links TRBV29-1 to TRBJ2-1; 13 nucleotides align to TRBD2. The V gene end was trimmed by 4 bases and the J gene end by 5 bases; junction bases not matched to a gene: 11. Per germline, CDR1 SQVTM and CDR2 ANQGSEA. There are 17 residues in the CDR3. CDR3 nucleotide sequence: TGCAGCGTTGGGGGACTAGCGGGGTTCGCCCTCCACAATGAGCAGTTCTTC. It codes for CSVGGLAGFALHNEQFF.

The chain links TRBV20-1 to TRBJ1-3; D may be TRBD1 (5 bases). The CDR3 covers 14 residues. Trimming shortened V by 1 base and J by 4 bases, and 11 bases separated the two germline ends. Per germline, CDR1 DFQATT and CDR2 SNEGSKA (reference sequence). The CDR3 sequence: CSARAPGVGNTIYF. CDR3 bases: TGCAGTGCTAGAGCCCCGGGGGTGGGAAACACCATATATTTT.

This clonotype was observed a few times. The rearrangement links TRBV25-1 to TRBJ2-1; no clear D. The V end lost 2 bases, the J end lost 10 bases, and 15 bases lay between the germline ends. CDR1 is MGHDK and CDR2 is SYGVNS in the germline V gene. The CDR3 extends over 14 amino acids. CDR3 sequence (DNA): TGTGCCAGCAGTGAACGGGCCCTTTCGGGCGAGCAGTTCTTC. This translates into CASSERALSGEQFF.

The J gene is TRBJ2-3, the V gene TRBV11-2; a possible D gene is TRBD1 (5 bases). From germline, CDR1 is SGHAT and CDR2 FQNNGV. The CDR3 length is 15 residues. V lost 5 bases and J 5 bases, leaving 17 bases between the germline ends. CDR3 residues: CASSPGFISGDTQYF. The CDR3 DNA follows: TGTGCCAGCAGCCCAGGGTTTATTAGTGGAGATACGCAGTATTTT. The full variable domain, with the rest looked up from reference TRBV11-2 and TRBJ2-3, is EAGVAQSPRYKIIEKRQSVAFWCNPISGHATLYWYQQILGQGPKLLIQFQNNGVVDDSQLPKDRFSAERLKGVDSTLKIQPAKLEDSAVYLCASSPGFISGDTQYFGPGTRLTVL.

This rearrangement joins TRBV18 to TRBJ1-2; 10 bases are shared with TRBD1. V trimming: 3 bases; J trimming: 3 bases; junction bases outside the gene matches: 7. The germline gives CDR1 KGHSH, CDR2 LQKENI. There are 16 residues in the CDR3. CDR3 DNA: TGTGCCAGCTCACCCGTGACAGGGGGCGTTTACTATGGCTACACCTTC. Its protein is CASSPVTGGVYYGYTF.

J is TRBJ1-1 and V is TRBV12-3 or TRBV12-4; 7 bases fit TRBD1. This CDR3 spans 15 amino acids. After removal of 5 bases from V and 2 bases from J, the junction contained 8 bases not matched to a gene. CDR3 in DNA: TGTGCCAGCAGTCCTCAGACAGGGTTTAACACTGAAGCTTTCTTT. Translated: CASSPQTGFNTEAFF.

This clonotype was recorded at least ten times. This chain uses TRBV5-1 with TRBJ2-7, with 10 bases fitting TRBD1. Per the germline V gene, CDR1 is SGHRS and CDR2 is YFSETQ. Unmatched junction bases numbered 6, after V lost 0 bases and J lost 0 bases. This CDR3 is 17 amino acids long. The CDR3 loop reads CASSLGAGTGVSYEQYF. As DNA, the CDR3 is TGCGCCAGCAGCTTGGGCGCCGGGACAGGGGTCTCCTACGAGCAGTACTTC.

The table lists this clonotype with a few counts. The chain uses TRBV4-3 and TRBJ2-1, with D unresolved. V shed 1 base and J shed 9 bases, with 10 bases lying between them. The CDR3 loop spans 13 amino acids. The germline V gene encodes CDR1 LGHNA and CDR2 YSLEER. The CDR3 nucleotides read TGCGCCAGCAGCCAAGTTGCCGGAGTTGAGCAGTTCTTC. This translates into CASSQVAGVEQFF.

The chain links TRBV4-3 to TRBJ2-7; possible D gene TRBD1, 6 bases. Trimming took off 1 base at V and 7 bases at J, with 11 bases between the two ends. The germline gives CDR1 LGHNA, CDR2 YSLEER. The CDR3 contains 13 residues. The CDR3 protein is CASSQAQGREQYF. The CDR3 nucleotides read TGCGCCAGCAGCCAAGCACAGGGACGAGAGCAGTACTTC.

This clonotype was seen many times. The rearrangement joins TRBV29-1 to TRBJ1-2; D ambiguous. V lost 6 bases and J lost 6, with 8 bases in between. Per the germline V gene, CDR1 is SQVTM and CDR2 is ANQGSEA. The CDR3 sequence is 10 residues long. CDR3 amino acids: CSVDRHGYTF. The CDR3 bases are TGCAGCGTCGACCGGCATGGCTACACCTTC. Complete variable domain (other parts from reference TRBV29-1 and TRBJ1-2): SAVISQKPSRDICQRGTSLTIQCQVDSQVTMMFWYRQQPGQSLTLIATANQGSEATYESGFVIDKFPISRPNLTFSTLTVSNMSPEDSSIYLCSVDRHGYTFGSGTRLTVV.

This clonotype was counted between two and nine times. This sequence joins TRBV6-5 and TRBJ2-7; 10 positions match TRBD1. V lost 4 bases, J lost 2 bases, and 5 bases stayed unmatched. The CDR3 covers 15 residues. Germline assignment: CDR1 MNHEY and CDR2 SVGAGI. CDR3 in DNA: TGTGCCAGCAGTTCCTCCGGGACAGGGGCCTACGAGCAGTACGTC. Amino acid sequence: CASSSSGTGAYEQYV.

The J gene is TRBJ1-3, the V gene TRBV4-3; 8 nucleotides agree with TRBD1. The CDR3 consists of 18 residues. V was pared by 3 bases and J by 0 bases, with 10 bases of the junction left unmatched. In germline, CDR1 is LGHNA, CDR2 YSLEER. CDR3 loop: CASSQGTGKMLSGNTIYF. CDR3 DNA: TGCGCCAGCAGCCAGGGGACAGGAAAAATGCTCTCTGGAAACACCATATATTTT.

This clonotype came up a few times. The rearrangement uses TRBV20-1 and TRBJ2-3, with 7 positions matching TRBD1. The junction had 4 bases not matched to a gene; V was cut back by 2 bases and J by 2 bases. This CDR3 has 14 residues. The germline V gene encodes CDR1 DFQATT and CDR2 SNEGSKA (reference sequence). The CDR3 coding sequence is TGCAGTGCTAGAATGACAGGGTCCACAGATACGCAGTATTTT. Translation: CSARMTGSTDTQYF.

The chain is built from TRBV7-3 and TRBJ2-3; D unclear. The germline V and J ends were trimmed by 2 bases and 1 base, with 10 bases remaining between them. The CDR3 contains 15 residues. Germline loops: CDR1 SGHTA, CDR2 FQGTGA. DNA for the CDR3: TGTGCCAGCAGCTTAGTGGGCGAGGGCACAGATACGCAGTATTTT. It codes for CASSLVGEGTDTQYF.

This clonotype has more than one count but fewer than ten. The CDR3 protein is CASSGEKNIQYF. CDR3 sequence (DNA): TGTGCCAGCAGTGGGGAGAAAAACATTCAGTACTTC. The chain is built from TRBV2 and TRBJ2-4; TRBD2 might be the D (5 bases). V shed 4 bases and J shed 4 bases, with 5 bases lying between them. This CDR3 has 12 amino acids. Per the germline V gene, CDR1 is SNHLY and CDR2 is FYNNEI.